The 6 T cell receptor beta chains listed next were all sequenced from one sample in a study of CD8 T cells in ankylosing spondylitis. Study-wide findings and caveats: There was a TCR beta motif, made of eight highly homologous variants, that appeared characteristic of ankylosing spondylitis blood.

The antigens these receptors bind are not known. One entry per CDR3 protein results from TCRdb running MiXCR on the 5' RACE reads. The sample lists roughly 400,000 distinct CDR3 sequences, approximately 20% occurring once. The specimen sequenced was blood, either unsorted or a sorted T cell fraction (not recorded which). These receptor sequences come from a male donor with ankylosing spondylitis.

This clonotype was observed many times. The chain links TRBV5-5 to TRBJ1-4; TRBD1 matches at 7 bases. This CDR3 region has 15 residues. V was clipped by 0 bases and J by 3 bases; unmatched bases: 2. CDR1 and CDR2 (germline): SGHKS, YYEKEE (reference sequence). The CDR3 region is CASSLERGPNEKLFF. The CDR3 region has the DNA TGTGCCAGCAGCTTGGAGAGGGGGCCTAATGAAAAACTGTTTTTT.

The V and J genes are TRBV4-3 and TRBJ2-3, with D possibly matching TRBD2 (6 bases). CDR3 length equals 17 residues. Germline CDR1 LGHNA, CDR2 YSLEER. The V and J ends lost 0 bases and 0 bases respectively, with 13 bases between them. The CDR3, as DNA: TGCGCCAGCAGCCAAGATCGGGGAGGTTCTAGCACAGATACGCAGTATTTT. This sequence encodes CASSQDRGGSSTDTQYF.

Concerning this clonotype itself: One base away lies a much larger clone, so this may be a sequencing read error. The chain joins TRBV12-3 or TRBV12-4 to TRBJ1-5, with D possibly being TRBD1 (5 bases). The V end lost 6 bases, the J end lost 4 bases, and 10 bases lay between the germline ends. The CDR3 length is 13 residues. The CDR3 here is CASSRTRNQPQHF. CDR3 sequence (DNA): TGTGCCAGCAGCCGGACAAGGAATCAGCCCCAGCATTTT.

This clonotype was picked up a small number of times. The chain has TRBV12-3 or TRBV12-4 and TRBJ2-7; D gene ambiguous. The CDR3 sequence is 13 residues long. Between the trimmed V and J ends, which lost 7 bases and 1 base, there was a span of 11 bases. CDR3: CASKILSSYEQYF. Written as DNA, the CDR3 is TGTGCCAGCAAAATCCTATCATCCTACGAGCAGTACTTC.

The chain employs TRBV20-1 and TRBJ2-1; 8 bases agree with TRBD2. Per germline, CDR1 DFQATT and CDR2 SNEGSKA (reference sequence). This CDR3 is 14 amino acids long. V was pared by 4 bases and J by 4 bases, with 6 bases of the junction left unmatched. The DNA for the CDR3 is TGCAGTGCTAATAGCGGGATGGTGTACAATGAGCAGTTCTTC. Protein: CSANSGMVYNEQFF.

The genes are TRBV7-3 and TRBJ1-2; TRBD1 is a possible D gene (5 bases). CDR3 length: 15 amino acids. CDR1 and CDR2 from the germline V gene are SGHTA and FQGTGA. V was cut by 2 bases and J by 4 bases, with 14 bases left in between. The CDR3 protein is CASSLSPDSFYGYTF. CDR3 in DNA: TGTGCCAGCAGCTTATCTCCCGACAGCTTCTATGGCTACACCTTC.